The rows below give T cell receptor beta chains drawn from one sample of a study of post-analysis software for immune sequencing data. TCRdb ran MiXCR on the PCR reads and lists one entry per CDR3 protein. The data contain hundreds of thousands of distinct CDR3 sequences, approximately 59% of them seen just once; the ten biggest clones take up around 10%. Sequences were obtained from blood. The source is a girl aged 2 to 10 with multiple sclerosis. Both conserved end residues are part of each CDR3. The D gene is left open where the match is weak. Clone size appears in some rows only: once, few, many, or a class for an expanded clone.

D gene: NA; clone size: NA; J gene: TRBJ2-1; V gene: TRBV7-3; CDR3 DNA: TGTGCCAGCAGCTCCTCGGGGGGCTTGAATGAGCAGTTCTTC; CDR3 protein: CASSSSGGLNEQFF
D gene: NA; clone size: NA; J gene: TRBJ1-4; V gene: TRBV12-3/TRBV12-4; CDR3 DNA: TGTGCCAGCAGGGGCAGGGGAACAACTAATGAAAAACTGTTTTTT; CDR3 protein: CASRGRGTTNEKLFF
D gene: NA; clone size: NA; J gene: TRBJ1-2; V gene: TRBV6-6; CDR3 DNA: TGTGCCAACAGCCCCGCTCAGCTCTATGGCTACACCTTC; CDR3 protein: CANSPAQLYGYTF
D gene: TRBD2; clone size: NA; J gene: TRBJ2-3; V gene: TRBV9; CDR3 DNA: TGTGCCAGCAGCTCCCCGGCGGGGGGATCAGATACGCAGTATTTT; CDR3 protein: CASSSPAGGSDTQYF
D gene: TRBD1; clone size: NA; J gene: TRBJ2-4; V gene: TRBV6-5; CDR3 DNA: TGTGCCAGCAGTTACTCGACGACAGGGCGGATTCAGTACTTC; CDR3 protein: CASSYSTTGRIQYF
D gene: NA; clone size: few; J gene: TRBJ2-3; V gene: TRBV15; CDR3 DNA: TGTGCCACCAGCAGAGTGAGGACCACGGGGACAGATACGCAGTATTTT; CDR3 protein: CATSRVRTTGTDTQYF
D gene: NA; clone size: once; J gene: TRBJ2-5; V gene: TRBV3-1; CDR3 DNA: TGTGCCAGCAGCCAAGAAGGAGGGGGCCGGGAGACCCAGTACTTC; CDR3 protein: CASSQEGGGRETQYF
D gene: TRBD2; clone size: NA; J gene: TRBJ2-3; V gene: TRBV5-1; CDR3 DNA: TGCGCCGGCAGCCGGCTAGCGGGGGTAGCAGATACGCAGTATTTT; CDR3 protein: CAGSRLAGVADTQYF
D gene: TRBD2; clone size: NA; J gene: TRBJ2-1; V gene: TRBV4-1; CDR3 DNA: TGCGCCAGCAGCCCAATGGGGGGGAGCTCCTACAATGAGCAGTTCTTC; CDR3 protein: CASSPMGGSSYNEQFF
D gene: NA; clone size: NA; J gene: TRBJ2-1; V gene: TRBV12-3/TRBV12-4; CDR3 DNA: TGTGCCAGCAGTTTAGACGGGGGCGCGGATGAGCAGTTCTTC; CDR3 protein: CASSLDGGADEQFF
D gene: NA; clone size: NA; J gene: TRBJ2-1; V gene: TRBV5-1; CDR3 DNA: TGCGCCAGCAGCTTGTTGGCCAGCGGCGTTAGCAATGAGCAGTTCTTC; CDR3 protein: CASSLLASGVSNEQFF
D gene: TRBD1; clone size: few; J gene: TRBJ1-5; V gene: TRBV12-3/TRBV12-4; CDR3 DNA: TGTGCCAGCAACGTCGGGACAGGGGGCAATCAGCCCCAGCATTTT; CDR3 protein: CASNVGTGGNQPQHF
D gene: NA; clone size: NA; J gene: TRBJ2-3; V gene: TRBV7-8; CDR3 DNA: TGTGCCAGCACCCTCCGTGTTTTGAATACGCAGTATTTT; CDR3 protein: CASTLRVLNTQYF
D gene: NA; clone size: few; J gene: TRBJ2-3; V gene: TRBV7-2; CDR3 DNA: TGTGCCAGCAGCTTAGAGTATCATAGCACAGATACGCAGTATTTT; CDR3 protein: CASSLEYHSTDTQYF